The 13 T cell receptor beta chains presented below share a single source sample, sequenced in a study of blood T cell repertoires in COVID-19. Produced via immunoSEQ multiplex PCR; TCRdb's table is partial and in-frame only. The sample lists some 120,000 clones, roughly 85% seen once, with approximately 1.5% in the top ten. What was sequenced was peripheral blood. Every receptor here comes from a man in his forties or fifties with acute or convalescent COVID-19.

The chain links TRBV2 to TRBJ1-1; 8 nucleotides match TRBD1. From germline, CDR1 is SNHLY and CDR2 FYNNEI. V was clipped by 10 bases and J by 4 bases; unmatched bases: 14. The CDR3 has 15 residues. As DNA, the CDR3 is TGTGCCAATGACAGGGGTACGGCAAGATCCACTGAAGCTTTCTTT. Translated, it gives CANDRGTARSTEAFF.

This rearrangement joins TRBV29-1 to TRBJ2-3; D unresolved. This CDR3 comprises 14 residues. V dropped 1 base and J dropped 1 base, with 9 bases sitting between them. Germline V lookup: CDR1 SQVTM, CDR2 ANQGSEA. The CDR3 protein is CSVEGLAGTDTQYF. The DNA of the CDR3 is TGCAGCGTTGAAGGGTTAGCAGGCACAGATACGCAGTATTTT.

The chain carries TRBV4-2 and TRBJ2-3; the match to TRBD2 covers 14 bases. The length of the CDR3 is 17 residues. Germline CDR1 LGHNA, CDR2 YNFKEQ. The trim removed 1 base at V and 6 bases at J, leaving 6 bases unmatched. The CDR3 DNA reads TGTGCCAGCAGCCAAGCGACTAGCGGGGGGGCGGGGGATACGCAGTATTTT. Translating it yields CASSQATSGGAGDTQYF.

The gene calls are TRBV28 and TRBJ1-4; D perhaps matches TRBD1 (5 bases). V was clipped by 7 bases and J by 8 bases, with 20 bases between them. CDR1 is MDHEN, CDR2 SYDVKM, per germline. This CDR3 is built from 15 residues. CDR3 amino acids: CASTPGGEVGEKLFF. The CDR3 nucleotides read TGTGCCAGCACCCCGGGGGGGGAGGTAGGGGAAAAACTGTTTTTT.

This clone was picked up one time. V is TRBV5-1 and J is TRBJ1-1; 11 bases agree with TRBD1. Losses at the gene ends were 4 bases for V and 6 bases for J; bases not matched to a gene: 5. The CDR3 has 14 amino acids. Germline CDR1 SGHRS, CDR2 YFSETQ. CDR3 sequence reads: CASSHPGQGAEAFF. For the CDR3, the DNA is TGCGCCAGCAGCCACCCGGGACAGGGGGCTGAAGCTTTCTTT.

The chain uses TRBV18 and TRBJ1-3, with D possibly TRBD1 on 5 matching bases. Per the germline V gene, CDR1 is KGHSH and CDR2 is LQKENI. The length of the CDR3 is 15 residues. With 3 bases removed from V and 2 bases from J, the gap between germline ends came to 11 bases. CDR3 region: CASSPGTKPGNTIYF. CDR3 coding DNA: TGTGCCAGCTCACCGGGGACTAAGCCTGGAAACACCATATATTTT.

Written as DNA, the CDR3 is TGTGCCAGCAGCTCCTTTGGGGGGGGCACAGATACGCAGTATTTT. It encodes CASSSFGGGTDTQYF. The rearrangement links TRBV11-3 to TRBJ2-3; 7 bases map to TRBD2. The CDR3 length is 15 residues. V lost 4 bases to trimming and J lost 1 base; unmatched junction nucleotides: 5. From germline, CDR1 is SGHNT and CDR2 YENEEA.

This chain uses TRBV7-9 with TRBJ1-2; 9 bases align to TRBD1. In germline, CDR1 is SEHNR, CDR2 FQNEAQ (reference sequence). The ends lost 5 bases at V and 4 bases at J; junction bases unmatched: 5. The CDR3 runs to 14 residues. The CDR3 DNA follows: TGTGCCAGCAGCACCGGACAGGGGCTCTATGGCTACACCTTC. Its translation: CASSTGQGLYGYTF.

The CDR3 is CASSPITSGGYNEQFF. The CDR3 DNA reads TGTGCCAGCTCACCAATAACTAGCGGGGGGTACAATGAGCAGTTCTTC. The V gene is TRBV18, the J gene TRBJ2-1; 12 bases fit TRBD2. The germline gives CDR1 KGHSH, CDR2 LQKENI. The V segment lost 2 bases and the J segment 4 bases; nucleotides outside the gene matches: 3. The CDR3 contains 16 residues.

The chain combines TRBV9 with TRBJ1-2; D might be TRBD1 (6 bases). V was cut by 0 bases and J by 2 bases, with 11 bases left in between. The CDR3 totals 15 residues. Germline V gene data show CDR1 as SGDLS and CDR2 as YYNGEE. CDR3 in amino acids: CASSVEGTLNYGYTF. CDR3 sequence (DNA): TGTGCCAGCAGCGTAGAAGGGACATTAAACTATGGCTACACCTTC.

Sample share makes this clone medium-sized. The rearrangement links TRBV4-2 to TRBJ1-2; D remains unclear. Trimming shortened V by 4 bases and J by 4 bases, and 10 bases separated the two germline ends. The germline gives CDR1 LGHNA, CDR2 YNFKEQ. The CDR3 extends over 13 amino acids. The CDR3 loop is CASSLEPGYGYTF. The CDR3 DNA is TGTGCCAGCAGCCTAGAACCGGGCTATGGCTACACCTTC.

The rearrangement uses TRBV28 and TRBJ2-1; no reliable D call. Germline CDR1 is MDHEN and CDR2 is SYDVKM. Trimming stripped 4 bases from V and 0 bases from J, with 7 bases between. CDR3 length: 14 residues. CDR3 in DNA: TGTGCCAGCAGTTATGCGTTCTCCTACAATGAGCAGTTCTTC. This codes for CASSYAFSYNEQFF.

This clone was picked up one time. This chain links TRBV7-2 with TRBJ2-3; 7 nucleotides match TRBD1. Germline lookup yields CDR1 SGHTA and CDR2 FQGNSA. There are 16 residues in the CDR3. The V segment lost 5 bases and the J segment 0 bases; nucleotides outside the gene matches: 8. Here the CDR3 DNA reads TGTGCCAGCAGCAGAGGCGTGGGACAGAGCACAGATACGCAGTATTTT. It specifies CASSRGVGQSTDTQYF. Full variable domain (outside the CDR3, taken from reference TRBV7-2 and TRBJ2-3): GAGVSQSPSNKVTEKGKDVELRCDPISGHTALYWYRQSLGQGLEFLIYFQGNSAPDKSGLPSDRFSAERTGGSVSTLTIQRTQQEDSAVYLCASSRGVGQSTDTQYFGPGTRLTVL.